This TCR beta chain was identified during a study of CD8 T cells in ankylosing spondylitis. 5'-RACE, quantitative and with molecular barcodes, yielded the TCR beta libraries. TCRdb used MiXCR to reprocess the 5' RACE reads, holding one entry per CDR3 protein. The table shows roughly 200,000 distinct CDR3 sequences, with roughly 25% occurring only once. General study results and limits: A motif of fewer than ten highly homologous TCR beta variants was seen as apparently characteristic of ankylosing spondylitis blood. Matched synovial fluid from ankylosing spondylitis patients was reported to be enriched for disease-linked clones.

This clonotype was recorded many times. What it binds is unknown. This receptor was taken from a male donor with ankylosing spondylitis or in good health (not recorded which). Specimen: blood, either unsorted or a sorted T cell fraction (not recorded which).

CDR3 sequence (DNA): TGTGCCAGTAGCCGCGGGGACTGGGGCACCGGGGAGCTGTTTTTT. This codes for CASSRGDWGTGELFF. The V call is TRBV19, the J call TRBJ2-2; weak D call: TRBD2 (6 bases). V lost 6 bases and J lost 4, with 15 bases in between. Germline V gene sequence: CDR1 LNHDA, CDR2 SQIVND (reference sequence). CDR3 length: 15 amino acids.